This T cell receptor beta chain was sequenced for a study of glioma-infiltrating T cells after dendritic cell vaccination. In the study overall: Three intradermal dendritic cell vaccine injections were given every two weeks. Notes on the study in general: Patients with more pretreatment TILs had longer time to progression and survival.

Amplification used 60 V beta primers and 13 J beta primers. Repertoires were generated with immunoSEQ multiplex PCR, while TCRdb's copy carries only in-frame clones and drops some. The sample lists roughly 60,000 clones; approximately 86% were seen once. As for this clone: Its antigen remains unknown.

V lost 0 bases to trimming and J lost 10 bases, with 15 bases between them. Per germline, CDR1 MGHRA and CDR2 YSYEKL. This CDR3 comprises 14 residues. The time point is: after dendritic cell vaccination, including at tumor progression/relapse. Sequenced here: blood, sampled after dendritic cell vaccination. The V call is TRBV4-1, the J call TRBJ1-1; unclear D gene. The receptor's source is a human donor with glioblastoma. The CDR3 nucleotides read TGCGCCAGCAGCCAAGAAATGGTAGGCGGGCGAGCTTTCTTT. It encodes CASSQEMVGGRAFF.